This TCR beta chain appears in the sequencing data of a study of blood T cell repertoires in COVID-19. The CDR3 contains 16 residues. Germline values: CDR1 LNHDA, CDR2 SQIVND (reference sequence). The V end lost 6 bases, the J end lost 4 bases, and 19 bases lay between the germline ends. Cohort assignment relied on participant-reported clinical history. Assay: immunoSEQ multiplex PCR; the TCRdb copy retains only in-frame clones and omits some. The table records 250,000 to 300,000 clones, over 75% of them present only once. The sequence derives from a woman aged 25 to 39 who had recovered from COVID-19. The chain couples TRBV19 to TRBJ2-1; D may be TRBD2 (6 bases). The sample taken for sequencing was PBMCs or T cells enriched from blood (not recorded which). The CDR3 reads CASRGLEGASYNEQFF. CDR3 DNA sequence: TGTGCCAGTAGGGGGTTGGAGGGTGCGTCGTACAATGAGCAGTTCTTC.